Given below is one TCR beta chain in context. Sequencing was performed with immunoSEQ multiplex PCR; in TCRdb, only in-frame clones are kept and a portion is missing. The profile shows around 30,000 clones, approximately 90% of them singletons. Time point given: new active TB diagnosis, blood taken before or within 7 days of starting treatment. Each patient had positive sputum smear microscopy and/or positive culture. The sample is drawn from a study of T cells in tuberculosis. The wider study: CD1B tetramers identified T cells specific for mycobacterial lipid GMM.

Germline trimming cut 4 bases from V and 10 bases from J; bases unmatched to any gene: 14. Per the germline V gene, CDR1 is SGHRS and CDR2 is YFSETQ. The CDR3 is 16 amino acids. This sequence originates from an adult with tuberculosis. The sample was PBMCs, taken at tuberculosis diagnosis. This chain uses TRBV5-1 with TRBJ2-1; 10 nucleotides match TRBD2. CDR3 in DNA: TGCGCCAGCAGCCCGATAGCGGGGGGCAACGCCAGGGAGCAGTTCTTC. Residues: CASSPIAGGNAREQFF. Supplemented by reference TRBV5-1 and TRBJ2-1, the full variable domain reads KAGVTQTPRYLIKTRGQQVTLSCSPISGHRSVSWYQQTPGQGLQFLFEYFSETQRNKGNFPGRFSGRQFSNSRSEMNVSTLELGDSALYLCASSPIAGGNAREQFFGPGTRLTVL.